Described below is a single T cell receptor (beta chain) sequence and its context. What it binds is unknown. Cells that had been cultured for nine to eleven days were the source of isolated CD4+ T cells. Every participant took two doses of the BNT162b2 or mRNA-1273 vaccine. Cultures received IL-2 medium that replaced half the medium on days 3 and 7. These data are taken from a study of vaccination effects on CD4 cells after COVID-19. Study-level findings and limits: Of the vaccine-induced clones from healthy vaccinees, merely 1 of 255 recognized common cold coronaviruses as well.

Libraries were prepared by immunoSEQ multiplex PCR; TCRdb keeps only in-frame clonotypes and omits some of them. The profile shows 57,000 or so clones, approximately 81% of them singletons. In germline, CDR1 is SNHLY, CDR2 FYNNEI. This CDR3 contains 14 residues. The trim removed 6 bases at V and 4 bases at J, leaving 5 bases unmatched. The TCR sequence derives from a human donor who received a COVID-19 vaccine. The sequencing used CD4+ T cells from PBMCs cultured without peptide, collected after COVID-19 vaccination. The rearrangement links TRBV2 to TRBJ1-4; the match to TRBD1 covers 7 bases. For the CDR3, the DNA is TGTGCCAGCAGCCCCGGGACAGATAATGAAAAACTGTTTTTT. Amino acid sequence: CASSPGTDNEKLFF.